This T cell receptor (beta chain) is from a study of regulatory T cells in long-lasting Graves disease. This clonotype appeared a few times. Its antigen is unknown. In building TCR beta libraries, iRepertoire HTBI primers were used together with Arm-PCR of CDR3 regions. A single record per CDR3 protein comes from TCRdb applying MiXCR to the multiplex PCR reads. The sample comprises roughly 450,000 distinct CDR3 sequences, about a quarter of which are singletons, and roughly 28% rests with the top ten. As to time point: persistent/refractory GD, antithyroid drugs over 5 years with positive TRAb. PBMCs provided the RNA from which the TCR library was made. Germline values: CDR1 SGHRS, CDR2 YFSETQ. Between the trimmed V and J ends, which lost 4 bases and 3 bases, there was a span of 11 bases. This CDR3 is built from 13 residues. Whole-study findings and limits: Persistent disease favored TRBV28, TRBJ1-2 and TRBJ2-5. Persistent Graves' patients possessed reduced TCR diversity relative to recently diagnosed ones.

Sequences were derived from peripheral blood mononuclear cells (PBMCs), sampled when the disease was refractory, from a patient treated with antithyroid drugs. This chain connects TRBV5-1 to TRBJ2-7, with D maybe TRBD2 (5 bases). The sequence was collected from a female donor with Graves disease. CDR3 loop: CASSPTGNYEQYF. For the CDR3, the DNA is TGCGCCAGCAGCCCGACCGGGAACTACGAGCAGTACTTC.